These T cell receptor beta chains were read from a single sample in a study of T cell changes during pregnancy in multiple sclerosis. Some clones are missing from TCRdb's copy, which holds only in-frame ones; the method was immunoSEQ multiplex PCR. The profile shows 37,000 or so clones, roughly 91% of them singletons. The sequencing here drew on CD4+ T cells from peripheral blood mononuclear cells, taken in the second trimester of pregnancy. The origin of the receptors is a female donor in good health, enrolled as a control in a pregnancy study. CDR3s include the opening cysteine and the closing phenylalanine or tryptophan. Each record gives: J gene, D gene, clone size, V gene, CDR3 protein, CDR3 DNA. A D gene is named only where the DNA matches it firmly. Some rows have no size entry. The others give once, few or many, or a class for an expanded clone.

J gene: TRBJ2-5
D gene: TRBD2
clone size: .
V gene: TRBV9
CDR3 protein: CASSVRLAGGQETQYF
CDR3 DNA: TGTGCCAGCAGCGTCCGACTAGCGGGGGGTCAAGAGACCCAGTACTTC

J gene: TRBJ1-1
D gene: .
clone size: .
V gene: TRBV6-1
CDR3 protein: CASTSSAGSEAFF
CDR3 DNA: TGTGCCAGCACTAGCTCGGCGGGTTCTGAAGCTTTCTTT

J gene: TRBJ1-5
D gene: TRBD1
clone size: .
V gene: TRBV4-1
CDR3 protein: CASTQSGGGNQPQHF
CDR3 DNA: TGCGCCAGCACCCAATCAGGGGGAGGTAATCAGCCCCAGCATTTT

J gene: TRBJ2-5
D gene: .
clone size: .
V gene: TRBV19
CDR3 protein: CASSPDPGETQYF
CDR3 DNA: TGTGCCAGTAGTCCAGACCCCGGGGAGACCCAGTACTTC

J gene: TRBJ2-7
D gene: TRBD1
clone size: .
V gene: TRBV27
CDR3 protein: CASSIRGQSSYEQYF
CDR3 DNA: TGTGCCAGCAGTATTCGGGGACAGAGCTCCTACGAGCAGTACTTC

J gene: TRBJ1-2
D gene: TRBD1
clone size: .
V gene: TRBV5-4
CDR3 protein: CASSSGGAVYGYTF
CDR3 DNA: TGTGCCAGCAGCTCAGGGGGCGCGGTCTATGGCTACACCTTC

J gene: TRBJ1-2
D gene: .
clone size: .
V gene: TRBV10-2
CDR3 protein: CASWSRGLDGYTF
CDR3 DNA: TGCGCCAGCTGGTCCCGAGGGCTCGATGGCTACACCTTC

J gene: TRBJ2-2
D gene: .
clone size: .
V gene: TRBV7-3
CDR3 protein: CASSLTSSRGTGELFF
CDR3 DNA: TGTGCCAGCAGCTTAACTTCTAGCAGGGGCACCGGGGAGCTGTTTTTT

J gene: TRBJ2-5
D gene: .
clone size: .
V gene: TRBV4-1
CDR3 protein: CASSPTVQGRSETQYF
CDR3 DNA: TGCGCCAGCAGCCCGACAGTACAGGGGAGGTCGGAGACCCAGTACTTC

J gene: TRBJ2-5
D gene: .
clone size: .
V gene: TRBV30
CDR3 protein: CASGLGGKTQYF
CDR3 DNA: TGTGCTTCCGGACTAGGGGGAAAGACCCAGTACTTC

J gene: TRBJ2-2
D gene: .
clone size: .
V gene: TRBV5-1
CDR3 protein: CASNQIQNTGELFF
CDR3 DNA: TGCGCCAGCAATCAGATCCAGAACACCGGGGAGCTGTTTTTT

J gene: TRBJ2-2
D gene: TRBD2
clone size: .
V gene: TRBV6-1
CDR3 protein: CASSFSGTSYGELFF
CDR3 DNA: TGTGCCAGCAGCTTCTCCGGGACTAGTTACGGGGAGCTGTTTTTT

J gene: TRBJ2-1
D gene: TRBD2
clone size: once
V gene: TRBV5-8
CDR3 protein: CASSIGLAGDSYNEQFF
CDR3 DNA: TGTGCCAGCAGCATAGGACTAGCGGGTGACTCCTACAATGAGCAGTTCTTC

J gene: TRBJ2-7
D gene: .
clone size: .
V gene: TRBV9
CDR3 protein: CASSARSTGEQYF
CDR3 DNA: TGTGCCAGCAGCGCCCGTTCGACTGGGGAGCAGTACTTC

J gene: TRBJ2-1
D gene: TRBD2
clone size: .
V gene: TRBV9
CDR3 protein: CASSPEGSSGGQSSYNEQFF
CDR3 DNA: TGTGCCAGCAGCCCTGAGGGGAGTAGCGGGGGGCAAAGCTCCTACAATGAGCAGTTCTTC

J gene: TRBJ1-5
D gene: TRBD1
clone size: .
V gene: TRBV27
CDR3 protein: CASSPMTGVGSNQPQHF
CDR3 DNA: TGTGCCAGCAGTCCAATGACAGGGGTGGGGAGCAATCAGCCCCAGCATTTT

J gene: TRBJ2-7
D gene: TRBD2
clone size: .
V gene: TRBV28
CDR3 protein: CASSFSSGSIHEQYF
CDR3 DNA: TGTGCCAGCAGTTTCTCGAGCGGGAGTATCCACGAGCAGTACTTC

J gene: TRBJ2-3
D gene: .
clone size: .
V gene: TRBV19
CDR3 protein: CATLERRGAADTQYF
CDR3 DNA: TGTGCCACCCTCGAGCGGCGGGGAGCCGCAGATACGCAGTATTTT

J gene: TRBJ2-3
D gene: .
clone size: .
V gene: TRBV14
CDR3 protein: CASNRGASHTQYF
CDR3 DNA: TGTGCCAGCAATCGGGGGGCCTCCCATACGCAGTATTTT

J gene: TRBJ1-1
D gene: .
clone size: .
V gene: TRBV20-1
CDR3 protein: CIVNTEAFF
CDR3 DNA: TGCATCGTCAACACTGAAGCTTTCTTT

J gene: TRBJ2-7
D gene: TRBD2
clone size: .
V gene: TRBV7-9
CDR3 protein: CASSGRLAGASRESYEQYF
CDR3 DNA: TGTGCCAGCAGCGGTAGACTAGCGGGAGCCTCAAGGGAAAGCTACGAGCAGTACTTC

J gene: TRBJ1-1
D gene: TRBD1
clone size: .
V gene: TRBV5-1
CDR3 protein: CASSSGQGAPEAFF
CDR3 DNA: TGCGCCAGCAGCTCCGGACAGGGGGCCCCTGAAGCTTTCTTT

J gene: TRBJ2-7
D gene: .
clone size: .
V gene: TRBV5-6
CDR3 protein: CASSYPGLAYEQYF
CDR3 DNA: TGTGCCAGCAGCTATCCGGGACTCGCCTACGAGCAGTACTTC

J gene: TRBJ1-2
D gene: .
clone size: .
V gene: TRBV6-5
CDR3 protein: CASSYSAGQYGYTF
CDR3 DNA: TGTGCCAGCAGTTACTCGGCAGGCCAGTATGGCTACACCTTC

J gene: TRBJ2-3
D gene: .
clone size: .
V gene: TRBV7-9
CDR3 protein: CASSPKMRLADTQYF
CDR3 DNA: TGTGCCAGCAGCCCCAAAATGAGGCTAGCGGATACGCAGTATTTT

J gene: TRBJ2-7
D gene: .
clone size: .
V gene: TRBV14
CDR3 protein: CASSSRLTRSNEQYF
CDR3 DNA: TGTGCCAGCAGCTCGCGATTGACTAGGAGTAACGAGCAGTACTTC

J gene: TRBJ1-1
D gene: .
clone size: .
V gene: TRBV19
CDR3 protein: CASSAGRSGGHTEAFF
CDR3 DNA: TGTGCCAGTAGTGCGGGACGTAGCGGGGGGCACACTGAAGCTTTCTTT

J gene: TRBJ2-1
D gene: TRBD2
clone size: .
V gene: TRBV6-4
CDR3 protein: CASSPLAGVNEQFF
CDR3 DNA: TGTGCCAGCAGTCCCCTAGCGGGAGTTAATGAGCAGTTCTTC

J gene: TRBJ2-7
D gene: .
clone size: .
V gene: TRBV11-2
CDR3 protein: CASSPDRLTSYEQYF
CDR3 DNA: TGTGCCAGCAGCCCAGACAGGCTAACATCCTACGAGCAGTACTTC

J gene: TRBJ2-1
D gene: .
clone size: once
V gene: TRBV5-6
CDR3 protein: CASSLAGGITYNEQFF
CDR3 DNA: TGTGCCAGCAGCTTGGCCGGAGGGATCACCTACAATGAGCAGTTCTTC

J gene: TRBJ2-3
D gene: .
clone size: .
V gene: TRBV27
CDR3 protein: CASRLDAGTQYF
CDR3 DNA: TGTGCCAGTCGACTAGACGCGGGTACGCAGTATTTT

J gene: TRBJ2-3
D gene: TRBD2
clone size: .
V gene: TRBV28
CDR3 protein: CASSTLLAGGLDTQYF
CDR3 DNA: TGTGCCAGCAGTACCCTTCTAGCGGGAGGTCTGGATACGCAGTATTTT

J gene: TRBJ2-2
D gene: .
clone size: .
V gene: TRBV5-4
CDR3 protein: CASSPKNTGELFF
CDR3 DNA: TGTGCCAGCAGCCCAAAGAACACCGGGGAGCTGTTTTTT

J gene: TRBJ1-3
D gene: .
clone size: .
V gene: TRBV5-6
CDR3 protein: CASSLQGLQNTIYF
CDR3 DNA: TGTGCCAGCAGCTTGCAGGGTCTCCAGAACACCATATATTTT

J gene: TRBJ2-1
D gene: .
clone size: .
V gene: TRBV18
CDR3 protein: CASQQGYEQFF
CDR3 DNA: TGTGCCAGCCAACAGGGATATGAGCAGTTCTTC

J gene: TRBJ1-6
D gene: .
clone size: .
V gene: TRBV30
CDR3 protein: CAWSVPLIPGLYNSPLHF
CDR3 DNA: TGTGCCTGGAGTGTCCCCCTCATACCGGGACTGTATAATTCACCCCTCCACTTT

J gene: TRBJ2-1
D gene: TRBD1
clone size: .
V gene: TRBV10-1
CDR3 protein: CASNRDRGSYNEQFF
CDR3 DNA: TGCGCCAGCAATAGGGACAGGGGATCCTACAATGAGCAGTTCTTC

J gene: TRBJ1-3
D gene: TRBD1
clone size: .
V gene: TRBV5-8
CDR3 protein: CASSLYRGGLDTIYF
CDR3 DNA: TGTGCCAGCAGCCTGTACAGGGGAGGCCTGGACACCATATATTTT

J gene: TRBJ2-7
D gene: TRBD2
clone size: .
V gene: TRBV28
CDR3 protein: CASMITSGVRYEQYF
CDR3 DNA: TGTGCCAGCATGATTACTAGCGGGGTTCGCTACGAGCAGTACTTC

J gene: TRBJ2-6
D gene: TRBD1
clone size: .
V gene: TRBV5-4
CDR3 protein: CASSAGQVTSGANVLTF
CDR3 DNA: TGTGCCAGCAGCGCCGGACAGGTAACCTCTGGGGCCAACGTCCTGACTTTC

J gene: TRBJ1-1
D gene: TRBD1
clone size: .
V gene: TRBV5-1
CDR3 protein: CASSNGQGVSRNTEAFF
CDR3 DNA: TGCGCCAGCAGCAACGGACAGGGGGTTAGTAGGAACACTGAAGCTTTCTTT

J gene: TRBJ2-3
D gene: TRBD1
clone size: .
V gene: TRBV9
CDR3 protein: CASSVGGQGPERQYF
CDR3 DNA: TGTGCCAGCAGCGTAGGGGGACAGGGGCCGGAAAGGCAGTATTTT

J gene: TRBJ1-4
D gene: TRBD1
clone size: .
V gene: TRBV2
CDR3 protein: CASRRTGSGEKLFF
CDR3 DNA: TGTGCCAGCAGACGGACAGGGTCGGGTGAAAAACTGTTTTTT

J gene: TRBJ2-1
D gene: .
clone size: .
V gene: TRBV5-8
CDR3 protein: CASSLGALSYNEQFF
CDR3 DNA: TGTGCCAGCAGCTTGGGGGCCCTTTCCTACAATGAGCAGTTCTTC

J gene: TRBJ2-7
D gene: .
clone size: .
V gene: TRBV28
CDR3 protein: CASSLQREQYF
CDR3 DNA: TGTGCCAGCAGTTTACAGCGCGAGCAGTACTTC

J gene: TRBJ1-2
D gene: TRBD1
clone size: .
V gene: TRBV10-2
CDR3 protein: CASRPGQTNGYTF
CDR3 DNA: TGCGCCAGCAGGCCGGGACAGACAAATGGCTACACCTTC

J gene: TRBJ2-1
D gene: .
clone size: .
V gene: TRBV7-9
CDR3 protein: CASSLAIPGNEQFF
CDR3 DNA: TGTGCCAGCAGCTTAGCTATCCCGGGGAATGAGCAGTTCTTC

J gene: TRBJ2-3
D gene: TRBD2
clone size: .
V gene: TRBV5-1
CDR3 protein: CASGPGLAGGRDTDTQYF
CDR3 DNA: TGCGCCAGCGGCCCGGGACTAGCGGGGGGGCGGGACACAGATACGCAGTATTTT

J gene: TRBJ2-7
D gene: TRBD2
clone size: .
V gene: TRBV7-2
CDR3 protein: CASSLWDYDEQYF
CDR3 DNA: TGTGCCAGCAGCTTATGGGACTACGACGAGCAGTACTTC

J gene: TRBJ2-7
D gene: TRBD1
clone size: few
V gene: TRBV19
CDR3 protein: CASSIATGTDYEQYF
CDR3 DNA: TGTGCCAGTAGTATAGCCACGGGGACAGACTACGAGCAGTACTTC

J gene: TRBJ1-6
D gene: .
clone size: once
V gene: TRBV5-1
CDR3 protein: CASSLILRAYNSPLHF
CDR3 DNA: TGCGCCAGCAGCTTGATTCTTCGGGCCTATAATTCACCCCTCCACTTT